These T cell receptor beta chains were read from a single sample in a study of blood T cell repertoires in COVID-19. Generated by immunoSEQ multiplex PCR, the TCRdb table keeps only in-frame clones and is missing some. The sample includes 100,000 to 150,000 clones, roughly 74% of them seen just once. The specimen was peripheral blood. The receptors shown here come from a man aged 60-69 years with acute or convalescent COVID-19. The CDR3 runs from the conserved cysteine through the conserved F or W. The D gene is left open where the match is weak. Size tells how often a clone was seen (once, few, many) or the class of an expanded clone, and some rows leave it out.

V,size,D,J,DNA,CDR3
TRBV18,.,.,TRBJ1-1,TGTGCCAGCTCACCAGGCAGGCGTGGTTCCCCTGAAGCTTTCTTT,CASSPGRRGSPEAFF
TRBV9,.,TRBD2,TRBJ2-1,TGTGCCAGCAGCCGAGCCCCTAGCGGGGGCCACAATGAGCAGTTCTTC,CASSRAPSGGHNEQFF
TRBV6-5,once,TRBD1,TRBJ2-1,TGTGCCAGCAGTTACTCGGGGACAGGGTTGGGGCAGTTCTTC,CASSYSGTGLGQFF
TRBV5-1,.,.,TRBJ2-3,TGCGCCAGCAGTACAGGAGACACAGATACGCAGTATTTT,CASSTGDTDTQYF
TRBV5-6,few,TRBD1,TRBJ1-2,TGTGCCAGCAGCTCCCTGGCCAGGGGGGCTAACTATGGCTACACCTTC,CASSSLARGANYGYTF
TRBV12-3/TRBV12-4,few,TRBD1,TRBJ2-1,TGTGCCAGCACCCGGGACAGGGCCGATGAGCAGTTCTTC,CASTRDRADEQFF
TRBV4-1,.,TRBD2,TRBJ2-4,TGCGCCAGCAGCCAAGACCCTCCTAGCGGGATGGGAAACATTCAGTACTTC,CASSQDPPSGMGNIQYF
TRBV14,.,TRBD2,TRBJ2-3,TGTGCCAGCAGCCAAGGGACTAGCGGGACTTCTAGCACAGATACGCAGTATTTT,CASSQGTSGTSSTDTQYF
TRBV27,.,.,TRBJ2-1,TGTGCCAGCAGGCCCAGGGGCGGGGGAGCCTACAATGAGCAGTTCTTC,CASRPRGGGAYNEQFF
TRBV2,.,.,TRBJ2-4,TGTGCCAGCTCTCAGATAGCCAAAAACATTCAGTACTTC,CASSQIAKNIQYF
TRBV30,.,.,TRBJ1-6,TGTGCCTGGAGTCTGTTTGGGCAGTATAATTCACCCCTCCACTTT,CAWSLFGQYNSPLHF
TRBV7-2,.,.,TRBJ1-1,TGTGCCAGCAGCTTAGCAAACAGGGAGACTGAAGCTTTCTTT,CASSLANRETEAFF
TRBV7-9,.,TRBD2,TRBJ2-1,TGTGCCAGCAGCTTAGTCCCAGGACTAGCGGAGAACAATGAGCAGTTCTTC,CASSLVPGLAENNEQFF
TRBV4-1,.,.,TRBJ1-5,TGCGCCAGCAGCCAGGGGGTAAGGGAGGGTCGCCAGCCCCAGCATTTT,CASSQGVREGRQPQHF
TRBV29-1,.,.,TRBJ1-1,TGCAGCGCATCCCGACAGGAGAACACTGAAGCTTTCTTT,CSASRQENTEAFF
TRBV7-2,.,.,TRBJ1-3,TGTGCCAGCAGCTCACTGCCGAGCTCTGGAAACACCATATATTTT,CASSSLPSSGNTIYF
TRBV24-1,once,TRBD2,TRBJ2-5,TGTGCCACCAGTAGCGGGAGAAGGGAGGAGACCCAGTACTTC,CATSSGRREETQYF
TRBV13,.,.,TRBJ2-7,TGTGCCAGCAGCGACTTACAGGGCTCCTCCTACGAGCAGTACTTC,CASSDLQGSSYEQYF
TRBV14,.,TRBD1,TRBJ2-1,TGTGCCAGCAGCCAAGGACAGGGAAAGGGCAATGAGCAGTTCTTC,CASSQGQGKGNEQFF
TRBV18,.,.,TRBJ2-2,TGTGCCAGCTCACCGTTAAAGGCGGTCACCGGGGAGCTGTTTTTT,CASSPLKAVTGELFF
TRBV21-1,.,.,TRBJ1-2,TGTGCCAGCAGAAGAACTCCGTCTCTCAGGGTCCAGTCTCGACTAGTCTATGGCTACACCTTC,CASRRTPSLRVQSRLVYGYTF
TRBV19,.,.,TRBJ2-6,TGTGCCAGTAGCCGACAGGTGGGGGATTCTGGGGCCAACGTCCTGACTTTC,CASSRQVGDSGANVLTF
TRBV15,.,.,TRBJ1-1,TGTGCCACCAGCAGTGCTCGGTTGAACACTGAAGCTTTCTTT,CATSSARLNTEAFF
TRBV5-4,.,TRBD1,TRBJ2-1,TGTGCCAGCAGCCGACAGGGGTTAAATGAGCAGTTCTTC,CASSRQGLNEQFF
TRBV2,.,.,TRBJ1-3,TGTGCCAGCGCGGGACCCCCTGGAAACACCATATATTTT,CASAGPPGNTIYF
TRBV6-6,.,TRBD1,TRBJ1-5,TGTGCCAGCAGGGGGACAGGCAGCCTAAATCAGCCCCAGCATTTT,CASRGTGSLNQPQHF
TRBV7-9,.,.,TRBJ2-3,TGTGCCAGCAGCTTAGCTAGTTTGCGTACGCAGTATTTT,CASSLASLRTQYF
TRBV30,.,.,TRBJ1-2,TGTGCCTGGAGTCGGGATTTTAACTATGGCTACACCTTC,CAWSRDFNYGYTF
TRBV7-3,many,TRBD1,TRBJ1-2,TGTGCCAGCGGGACAGGGGGTGGCTATGGCTACACCTTC,CASGTGGGYGYTF
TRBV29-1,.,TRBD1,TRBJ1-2,TGCAGCGTCAGGGGGATCCCCTCGGATGGCTACACCTTC,CSVRGIPSDGYTF
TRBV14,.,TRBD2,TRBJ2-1,TGTGCCAGCAGCCTAAGACTAGCGGGTACGAATGAGCAGTTCTTC,CASSLRLAGTNEQFF
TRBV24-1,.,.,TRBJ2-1,TGTGCCACCAGTGACCGGACGGGGAGCTCCTACAATGAGCAGTTCTTC,CATSDRTGSSYNEQFF
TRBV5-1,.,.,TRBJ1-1,TGCGCCAGCAGCTCTCAACAGGGGAACACTGAAGCTTTCTTT,CASSSQQGNTEAFF
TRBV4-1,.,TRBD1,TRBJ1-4,TGCGCCAGCAGCCGGACAGGGCCTAATGAAAAACTGTTTTTT,CASSRTGPNEKLFF
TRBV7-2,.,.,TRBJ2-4,TGTGCCAGCAGCTTAGAAAATGGCCGGGGCATTCAGTACTTC,CASSLENGRGIQYF
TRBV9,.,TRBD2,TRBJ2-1,TGTGCCAGCAGCGTAGAATGGTCTAGCGGGTTTTACAATGAGCAGTTCTTC,CASSVEWSSGFYNEQFF
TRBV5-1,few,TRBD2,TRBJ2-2,TGCGCCAGCAGCCGGGGGGAAGCGGGAGCGACCGGGGAGCTGTTTTTT,CASSRGEAGATGELFF
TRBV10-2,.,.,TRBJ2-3,TGCGCCAGCAGTGAAAGAGGGGGTAGGATGGGAGATACGCAGTATTTT,CASSERGGRMGDTQYF
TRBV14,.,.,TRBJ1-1,TGTGCCAGCAGCCAAGTCAGGGATAGGACTGAAGCTTTCTTT,CASSQVRDRTEAFF
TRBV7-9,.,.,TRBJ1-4,TGTGCCAGCAGCTTAGCGCGCCCTAGTCCAACGACTGAAAAACTGTTTTTT,CASSLARPSPTTEKLFF
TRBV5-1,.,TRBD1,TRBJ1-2,TGCGCCAGCAGCTTGACAGGGGATACGAAGGGCTACACCTTC,CASSLTGDTKGYTF
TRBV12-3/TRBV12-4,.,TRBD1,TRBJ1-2,TGTGCCAGCAGCCTGGGACAGAACTATGGCTACACCTTC,CASSLGQNYGYTF
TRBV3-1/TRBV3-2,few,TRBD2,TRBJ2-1,TGTGCCAGCAGCCAACTAGCGGGGGGGTCCTACAATGAGCAGTTCTTC,CASSQLAGGSYNEQFF
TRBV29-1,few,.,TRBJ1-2,TGCAGCGTCCTACAGGGTAGCAACGGCTACACCTTC,CSVLQGSNGYTF
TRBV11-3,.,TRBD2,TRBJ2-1,TGTGCCAGCAGCCCCCGGACTAGTTCATTTAGTAACAATGAGCAGTTCTTC,CASSPRTSSFSNNEQFF
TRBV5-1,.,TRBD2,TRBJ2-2,TGCGCCAGCAGGAGGACTAGCGGGACAGGGGAGCTGTTTTTT,CASRRTSGTGELFF
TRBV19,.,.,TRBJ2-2,TGTGCCAGTAGTATAAATAGGAACACCGGGGAGCTGTTTTTT,CASSINRNTGELFF
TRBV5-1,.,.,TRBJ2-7,TGCGCCAGCAGCCCGACAGAACACGAGCAGTACTTC,CASSPTEHEQYF
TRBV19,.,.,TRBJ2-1,TGTGCCAGTACGGGGTACGGGTCCTACTCCTACAATGAGCAGTTCTTC,CASTGYGSYSYNEQFF
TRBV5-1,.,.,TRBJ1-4,TGCGCCAGCAGCCCGGCTCCTAGGACAGAGAATGAAAAACTGTTTTTT,CASSPAPRTENEKLFF
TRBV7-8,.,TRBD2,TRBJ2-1,TGTGCCAGCAGCTTAGCGAGGGAGGGACTAGCGGGAAGTCATGAGCAGTTCTTC,CASSLAREGLAGSHEQFF
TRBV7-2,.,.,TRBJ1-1,TGTGCCAGCAGCTCAAAGGTGGACAGTCAGCATGCTTTCTTT,CASSSKVDSQHAFF
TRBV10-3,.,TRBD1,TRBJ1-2,TGTGCCATCAGTGACGCCGGGACAGGGACTATCACCTTC,CAISDAGTGTITF
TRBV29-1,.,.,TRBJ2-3,TGCAGCCTTCGACTGGGTAGGGATACGCAGTATTTT,CSLRLGRDTQYF
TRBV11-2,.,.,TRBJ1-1,TGTGCCAGCAGCTTAGACGCAGGATCTCACACTGAAGCTTTCTTT,CASSLDAGSHTEAFF
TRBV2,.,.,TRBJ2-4,TGTGCCAGCAACTACGGGGGTGACAAAAACATTCAGTACTTC,CASNYGGDKNIQYF
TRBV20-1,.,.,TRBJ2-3,TGCAGTGCTAGTAAGGGGGATAGCACAGATACGCAGTATTTT,CSASKGDSTDTQYF
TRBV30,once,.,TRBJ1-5,TGTGCCTGGAGTCCCCGGGGGGATCAGCCCCAGCATTTT,CAWSPRGDQPQHF
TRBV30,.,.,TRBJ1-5,TGTGCCTGGACTCCCGCGGGGGGATATCAGCCCCAGCATTTT,CAWTPAGGYQPQHF